The sequence of this TCR beta chain was determined in a study of T cell responses to AZD1222 COVID-19 vaccine. V was pared by 4 bases and J by 7 bases, with 8 bases of the junction left unmatched. CDR1 and CDR2 from the germline V gene are ENHRY and SYGVKD. The CDR3 is 15 amino acids. Measured with immunoSEQ multiplex PCR; TCRdb has only the in-frame clones, and not every one. The table has about 110,000 clones, 88% seen once. The sample consisted of peripheral blood, taken on day 0 of AZD1222 vaccination. V gene TRBV10-3 combines with J gene TRBJ2-2; 8 nucleotides agree with TRBD2. The source of this sequence is an adult in good health. CDR3 in amino acids: CAISVAGAGDGELFF. CDR3 DNA sequence: TGTGCCATCAGTGTGGCGGGAGCGGGGGACGGGGAGCTGTTTTTT.